The 21 T cell receptor beta chains in this list originate from one sample, sequenced in a study of T cell changes during pregnancy in multiple sclerosis. Only in-frame clones appear in the TCRdb table, and some are missing; sequencing was by immunoSEQ multiplex PCR. The data show about 79,000 clones, with 93% seen just once and about 0.72% held by the top ten. The material sequenced was peripheral blood, taken in the second trimester of pregnancy. These receptors all stem from a female donor in good health, enrolled as a control in a pregnancy study.

This clone is a singleton in its sample. This chain connects TRBV6-6 to TRBJ1-1; possible D gene TRBD1, 6 bases. The CDR3 is made up of 13 amino acids. Germline V gene data show CDR1 as MNHNY and CDR2 as SVGAGI (reference sequence). V was clipped by 8 bases and J by 6 bases, with 16 bases between them. The CDR3 DNA sequence: TGTGCCAGCCGAAACAGGGAGTGGGCTGAAGCTTTCTTT. This encodes CASRNREWAEAFF.

J is TRBJ2-2 and V is TRBV4-2, with no clear D. The CDR3 covers 16 residues. V dropped 4 bases and J dropped 0 bases, with 12 bases sitting between them. The germline V gene has CDR1 LGHNA and CDR2 YNFKEQ. CDR3 region: CASSPLVSSNTGELFF. CDR3 in DNA: TGTGCCAGCAGCCCTCTCGTTTCTTCGAACACCGGGGAGCTGTTTTTT.

The V gene is TRBV19, the J gene TRBJ2-3; 8 positions match TRBD2. The CDR3 loop spans 16 amino acids. Per the germline V gene, CDR1 is LNHDA and CDR2 is SQIVND (reference sequence). Unmatched junction bases numbered 6, after V lost 0 bases and J lost 4 bases. The CDR3 DNA reads as TGTGCCAGTAGTATAGAGGAAGTTAGCGGGGCAGATACGCAGTATTTT. This codes for CASSIEEVSGADTQYF.

The V gene is TRBV19, the J gene TRBJ2-7; D gene uncertain. The CDR3 sequence is 13 residues long. Per germline, CDR1 LNHDA and CDR2 SQIVND (reference sequence). V shed 6 bases and J shed 0 bases, with 9 bases lying between them. The CDR3 is CASRGIGSYEQYF. In DNA form, the CDR3 reads TGTGCCAGTAGGGGCATTGGCTCCTACGAGCAGTACTTC.

This clone was detected once. CDR3 loop: CASSLGFVGTDYGYTF. In nucleotides, the CDR3 is TGTGCCAGCAGCCTAGGATTCGTGGGGACAGACTATGGCTACACCTTC. The chain joins TRBV7-8 to TRBJ1-2; the match to TRBD1 covers 7 bases. In germline, CDR1 is SGHVS, CDR2 FQNEAQ. This CDR3 comprises 16 residues. Trimming at V came to 5 bases and at J to 3 bases, leaving 12 bases not matched to a gene.

The gene calls are TRBV11-2 and TRBJ2-1; 7 bases agree with TRBD2. The CDR3 consists of 15 residues. The V gene end was trimmed by 4 bases and the J gene end by 0 bases; junction bases not matched to a gene: 3. CDR1 and CDR2 (germline): SGHAT, FQNNGV. CDR3 amino acids: CASSYSSGSYNEQFF. CDR3 DNA: TGTGCCAGCAGCTACTCTAGCGGCTCCTACAATGAGCAGTTCTTC.

The rearrangement links TRBV19 to TRBJ2-3, with 8 bases fitting TRBD2. The CDR3 extends over 15 amino acids. The junction had 7 bases not matched to a gene; V was cut back by 4 bases and J by 4 bases. CDR1 LNHDA and CDR2 SQIVND come from the germline V gene (reference sequence). The CDR3 here is CASSSSGVFSDTQYF. The CDR3 DNA sequence: TGTGCCAGTAGTAGTAGCGGGGTATTCTCAGATACGCAGTATTTT.

The chain uses TRBV7-3 and TRBJ2-3; 10 bases fit TRBD2. Per the germline V gene, CDR1 is SGHTA and CDR2 is FQGTGA. CDR3 length: 15 amino acids. The V and J ends lost 3 bases and 1 base, in that order; junction bases with no gene match: 1. The CDR3: CASSFLAGGTDTQYF. CDR3 nucleotides: TGTGCCAGCAGCTTCCTAGCGGGGGGCACAGATACGCAGTATTTT.

In this sample, this clone turned up once. This chain uses TRBV7-3 with TRBJ1-1; 9 nucleotides agree with TRBD1. The CDR3 loop spans 14 amino acids. The germline V gene encodes CDR1 SGHTA and CDR2 FQGTGA. Trimming took 5 bases from V and 1 from J; bases not matched to a gene: 2. CDR3 in DNA: TGTGCCAGCAGCCCGGGACAGGGGAACACTGAAGCTTTCTTT. Translated, it gives CASSPGQGNTEAFF.

The chain uses TRBV7-3 and TRBJ2-3; 12 nucleotides align to TRBD1. J was trimmed by 1 base and V by 5 bases; bases with no gene match: 7. CDR3 length: 17 residues. Germline V gene data show CDR1 as SGHTA and CDR2 as FQGTGA. CDR3 nucleotides: TGTGCCAGCAGCAACCCCGGGACAGGGGGCGGCACAGATACGCAGTATTTT. Its protein product is CASSNPGTGGGTDTQYF.

This clone was counted a single time. The gene calls are TRBV14 and TRBJ2-3; 10 nucleotides align to TRBD1. The CDR3 is 15 amino acids. V shed 4 bases, J shed 5 bases, and the junction held 6 bases outside the gene matches. CDR1 and CDR2 (germline): SGHDN, FVKESK. The DNA for the CDR3 is TGTGCCAGCAGCCTAGGGACAGGGGAAGGAGATACGCAGTATTTT. This encodes CASSLGTGEGDTQYF.

This chain links TRBV9 with TRBJ1-1; TRBD1 agrees at 8 bases. Germline V lookup: CDR1 SGDLS, CDR2 YYNGEE. This CDR3 is 19 amino acids long. Trimming cost V 1 base and J 0 bases; bases outside gene matches: 14. CDR3 in DNA: TGTGCCAGCAGCGTATTCGGCAGGGTACAGGGGGATTTGAACACTGAAGCTTTCTTT. This translates into CASSVFGRVQGDLNTEAFF. The variable domain in full, completed from reference TRBV9 and TRBJ1-1, reads DSGVTQTPKHLITATGQRVTLRCSPRSGDLSVYWYQQSLDQGLQFLIQYYNGEERAKGNILERFSAQQFPDLHSELNLSSLELGDSALYFCASSVFGRVQGDLNTEAFFGQGTRLTVV.

The J gene is TRBJ1-6, the V gene TRBV2; a possible D gene is TRBD1 (5 bases). The CDR3 runs to 14 residues. V was pared by 8 bases and J by 6 bases, with 14 bases between. Germline CDR1 SNHLY, CDR2 FYNNEI. CDR3 DNA: TGTGCCAGCTTCCAGGGTAGTAGTAATTCACCCCTCCACTTT. It codes for CASFQGSSNSPLHF.

The gene calls are TRBV18 and TRBJ2-7; D perhaps matches TRBD2 (5 bases). CDR3 size: 14 residues. CDR1 and CDR2 from the germline V gene are KGHSH and LQKENI. The germline V and J ends were trimmed by 8 bases and 0 bases, with 14 bases remaining between them. CDR3 coding DNA: TGTGCCAGCGAGAGCGGTTCGAGCTCCTACGAGCAGTACTTC. Protein: CASESGSSSYEQYF.

The chain employs TRBV7-2 and TRBJ2-7; TRBD2 matches 10 bases. Germline loops: CDR1 SGHTA, CDR2 FQGNSA. The CDR3 loop spans 17 amino acids. V was pared by 2 bases and J by 6 bases, with 13 bases of the junction left unmatched. This CDR3 reads CASSLYSIERGGLEQYF. In nucleotides, the CDR3 is TGTGCCAGCAGCTTATACTCGATCGAGCGGGGGGGCCTCGAGCAGTACTTC.

The chain uses TRBV5-4 and TRBJ2-7, with 7 bases matching TRBD2. Germline V gene sequence: CDR1 SGHNT, CDR2 YYREEE (reference sequence). The CDR3 totals 14 residues. With V trimmed by 4 bases and J by 1 base, 5 bases remained unmatched. Here the CDR3 reads CASSRSGGSYEQYF. Here the CDR3 DNA reads TGTGCCAGCAGCCGATCGGGGGGTTCCTACGAGCAGTACTTC.

This clone was seen a single time. The chain combines TRBV9 with TRBJ1-4; D gene uncertain. Per germline, CDR1 SGDLS and CDR2 YYNGEE. The CDR3 has 13 amino acids. V was pared by 3 bases and J by 5 bases, with 8 bases between. The CDR3 is CASSETTNEKLFF. The CDR3 DNA reads as TGTGCCAGCAGCGAAACTACAAATGAAAAACTGTTTTTT.

This sequence joins TRBV18 and TRBJ1-5; D ambiguous. Between the trimmed V and J ends, which lost 3 bases and 5 bases, there was a span of 14 bases. The CDR3 spans 15 residues. Germline V CDR1 and CDR2: KGHSH, LQKENI. This CDR3 reads CASSPAGVRDQPQHF. CDR3 sequence (DNA): TGTGCCAGCTCACCGGCCGGGGTTAGAGATCAGCCCCAGCATTTT.

This sequence joins TRBV23-1 and TRBJ1-1, with D possibly TRBD1 on 6 matching bases. TRBV23-1 is an ORF, and what it does is uncertain. This CDR3 comprises 16 residues. Trimming removed 7 bases at V and 8 bases at J, with 26 bases between. CDR3 nucleotide sequence: TGCGCCAGCATTACAAATGCGGGTGTGGACAGCCCAGAAGCTTTCTTT. It yields the protein CASITNAGVDSPEAFF.

V usage is TRBV19 and J usage is TRBJ1-4, with 7 bases matching TRBD1. CDR3 size: 14 residues. Per germline, CDR1 LNHDA and CDR2 SQIVND (reference sequence). V lost 8 bases, J lost 7 bases, and 10 bases stayed unmatched. For the CDR3, the DNA is TGTGCCAGTCGAAACAGGGGTTGGCGTGAAAAACTGTTTTTT. Its protein product is CASRNRGWREKLFF. The whole variable domain, filled in from reference TRBV19 and TRBJ1-4, reads DGGITQSPKYLFRKEGQNVTLSCEQNLNHDAMYWYRQDPGQGLRLIYYSQIVNDFQKGDIAEGYSVSREKKESFPLTVTSAQKNPTAFYLCASRNRGWREKLFFGSGTQLSVL.

The CDR3 sequence is CASSPPGGAPYEQYF. The DNA of the CDR3 is TGTGCCAGCTCACCACCGGGCGGGGCTCCCTACGAGCAGTACTTC. This chain links TRBV18 with TRBJ2-7, with a tentative D call TRBD2 (6 bases). The germline V gene encodes CDR1 KGHSH and CDR2 LQKENI. This CDR3 region has 15 residues. V was shortened by 0 bases and J by 2 bases, with 11 bases between the two germline ends.